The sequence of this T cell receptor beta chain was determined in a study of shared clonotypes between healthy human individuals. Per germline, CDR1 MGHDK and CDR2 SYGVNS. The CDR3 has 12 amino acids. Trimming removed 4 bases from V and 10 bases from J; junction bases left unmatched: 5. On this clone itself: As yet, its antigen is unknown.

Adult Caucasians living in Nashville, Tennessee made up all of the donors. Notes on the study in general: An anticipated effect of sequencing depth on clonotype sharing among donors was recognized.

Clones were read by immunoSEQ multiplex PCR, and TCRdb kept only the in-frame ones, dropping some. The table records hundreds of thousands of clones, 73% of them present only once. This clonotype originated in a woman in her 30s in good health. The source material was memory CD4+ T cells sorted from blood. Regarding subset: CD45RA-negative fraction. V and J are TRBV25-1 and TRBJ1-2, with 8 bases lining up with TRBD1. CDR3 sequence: CASSGGQVIYTF. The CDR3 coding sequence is TGTGCCAGCAGTGGGGGACAGGTGATCTACACCTTC.